The text below deals with one T cell receptor (beta chain). The ends were cut back, 3 bases at V and 5 bases at J, with 8 bases in the middle. Germline V gene lookup returns CDR1 MNHEY and CDR2 SMNVEV (reference sequence). The CDR3 is 13 residues long. The sample comes from a study of blood T cell repertoires in COVID-19. Overall study: The samples span acute and convalescent COVID-19 from the United States, Italy and Spain. From T cells, B-cell-depleted T cells, or PBMCs came the material, which was cDNA or gDNA.

Per the authors' pipeline: Counts of nucleated cells, estimated from reference gene primer amplification, were obtained. Libraries were prepared by immunoSEQ multiplex PCR; TCRdb keeps only in-frame clonotypes and omits some of them. The D gene and trimming were derived from the DNA, and the V and J assignments and clone size from that table. The sample yields roughly 120,000 clones, about 88% seen once. The sample comprised peripheral blood. The V gene is TRBV27, the J gene TRBJ1-5, with unresolved D. The sequence derives from a man aged 35 to 55 with acute or convalescent COVID-19. This CDR3 reads CASSFSGYQPQHF. As DNA, the CDR3 is TGTGCCAGCAGTTTTTCGGGGTATCAGCCCCAGCATTTT.